This T cell receptor beta chain was captured by sequencing in a study of long-term antiretroviral therapy in people with HIV. V lost 1 base, J lost 1 base, and 11 bases lay in between. In germline, CDR1 is LNHDA, CDR2 SQIVND (reference sequence). This CDR3 contains 15 residues. The assay used was immunoSEQ (version v3.0), run at survey level. Assay used: immunoSEQ multiplex PCR; TCRdb lists only in-frame clones, some missing. The table includes 20,000 to 30,000 clones, around 79% detected once. Whole-study findings and limits: Post-ART diversity increased but stayed below transplant donor controls.

As regards this clone: Its target is unknown.

This TCR was recovered from a woman aged 40 to 50 with HIV. The chain combines TRBV19 with TRBJ2-7, with D tentatively TRBD2 (7 bases). Sequenced material: unsorted PBMCs, taken 1.2 years after starting antiretroviral therapy. The DNA of the CDR3 is TGTGCCAGTAGTATAGGGGGGGGCCGATCCTACGAGCAGTACTTC. Protein sequence: CASSIGGGRSYEQYF.